A selection of T cell receptor beta chains follows, all from one sample in a study of CD8 T cell repertoires and HIV-1 epitope variants. These receptors are not linked to any known antigen. Using immunoSEQ multiplex PCR, the repertoire was profiled, and TCRdb retains in-frame clones only, with some absent. The sample gives thousands of clones, 65% to 70% of which show up once; over 40% is in the top ten. The sequenced material came from cultured CD8+ T cells derived from PBMCs. These receptors came from a male donor with HIV. Both conserved end residues are part of each CDR3. Fields, in order: clone size, V gene, J gene, D gene, CDR3 protein, CDR3 DNA. A D gene is named only where the DNA matches it firmly. Clone size appears in some rows only: once, few, many, or a class for an expanded clone.

clone size: few
V gene: TRBV14
J gene: TRBJ2-7
D gene: -
CDR3 protein: CASRPNLQLGEQYF
CDR3 DNA: TGTGCCAGCAGGCCCAATCTTCAATTGGGCGAGCAGTACTTC

clone size: -
V gene: TRBV19
J gene: TRBJ2-1
D gene: TRBD1
CDR3 protein: CASSIWGTGGGNEQFF
CDR3 DNA: TGTGCCAGTAGTATATGGGGGACAGGGGGTGGCAATGAGCAGTTCTTC

clone size: few
V gene: TRBV2
J gene: TRBJ2-1
D gene: TRBD1
CDR3 protein: CAGLAGGSYNEQFF
CDR3 DNA: TGTGCCGGCCTGGCAGGGGGCTCGTACAATGAGCAGTTCTTC

clone size: few
V gene: TRBV5-8
J gene: TRBJ1-2
D gene: -
CDR3 protein: CASSPWPVELDYGYTF
CDR3 DNA: TGTGCCAGCAGCCCTTGGCCGGTAGAATTGGACTATGGCTACACCTTC

clone size: -
V gene: TRBV27
J gene: TRBJ2-2
D gene: -
CDR3 protein: CASSKNTGELFF
CDR3 DNA: TGTGCCAGTTCGAAGAACACCGGGGAGCTGTTTTTT

clone size: -
V gene: TRBV6-5
J gene: TRBJ2-5
D gene: TRBD1
CDR3 protein: CASRGTGMQETQYF
CDR3 DNA: TGTGCCAGCAGGGGGACAGGCATGCAAGAGACCCAGTACTTC

clone size: -
V gene: TRBV4-1
J gene: TRBJ2-2
D gene: -
CDR3 protein: CASSRGETGELFF
CDR3 DNA: TGCGCCAGCAGCCGCGGGGAAACCGGGGAGCTGTTTTTT

clone size: -
V gene: TRBV21-1
J gene: TRBJ2-3
D gene: -
CDR3 protein: CASSKNTDFTDTQYF
CDR3 DNA: TGTGCCAGCAGCAAAAATACGGATTTCACAGATACGCAGTATTTT

clone size: -
V gene: TRBV5-4
J gene: TRBJ1-1
D gene: -
CDR3 protein: CASSSAMNTEAFF
CDR3 DNA: TGTGCCAGCAGCTCTGCAATGAACACTGAAGCTTTCTTT

clone size: -
V gene: TRBV27
J gene: TRBJ2-1
D gene: -
CDR3 protein: CASSLGQGGYEQFF
CDR3 DNA: TGTGCCAGCAGTTTGGGGCAGGGTGGCTATGAGCAGTTCTTC

clone size: -
V gene: TRBV7-7
J gene: TRBJ2-2
D gene: -
CDR3 protein: CASSPLGPRPGELFF
CDR3 DNA: TGTGCTAGCAGCCCCTTGGGACCCCGCCCCGGGGAGCTGTTTTTT

clone size: -
V gene: TRBV19
J gene: TRBJ2-1
D gene: -
CDR3 protein: CASSAISVSQSSYNEQFF
CDR3 DNA: TGTGCCAGTAGTGCCATTAGCGTTTCCCAAAGCTCCTACAATGAGCAGTTCTTC

clone size: -
V gene: TRBV5-6
J gene: TRBJ2-1
D gene: -
CDR3 protein: CASSFNLDGYEQFF
CDR3 DNA: TGTGCCAGCAGCTTTAACCTCGACGGCTATGAGCAGTTCTTC

clone size: few
V gene: TRBV5-4
J gene: TRBJ2-7
D gene: -
CDR3 protein: CASSSTGSSSYEQYF
CDR3 DNA: TGTGCCAGCAGCTCAACCGGGAGCAGCTCCTACGAGCAGTACTTC

clone size: -
V gene: TRBV28
J gene: TRBJ2-1
D gene: TRBD2
CDR3 protein: CASSSRLAGDDEQFF
CDR3 DNA: TGTGCCAGCAGTTCCCGACTAGCGGGAGACGATGAGCAGTTCTTC

clone size: -
V gene: TRBV28
J gene: TRBJ2-2
D gene: TRBD2
CDR3 protein: CASSLTLAGGGTGELFF
CDR3 DNA: TGTGCCAGCAGTTTAACGCTAGCGGGAGGAGGGACCGGGGAGCTGTTTTTT

clone size: -
V gene: TRBV27
J gene: TRBJ2-4
D gene: TRBD2
CDR3 protein: CASWGLADWGAKNIQYF
CDR3 DNA: TGTGCCAGCTGGGGACTAGCGGATTGGGGGGCCAAAAACATTCAGTACTTC

clone size: -
V gene: TRBV7-6
J gene: TRBJ2-3
D gene: -
CDR3 protein: CASSPTSTDTQYF
CDR3 DNA: TGTGCCAGCAGCCCCACAAGCACAGATACGCAGTATTTT